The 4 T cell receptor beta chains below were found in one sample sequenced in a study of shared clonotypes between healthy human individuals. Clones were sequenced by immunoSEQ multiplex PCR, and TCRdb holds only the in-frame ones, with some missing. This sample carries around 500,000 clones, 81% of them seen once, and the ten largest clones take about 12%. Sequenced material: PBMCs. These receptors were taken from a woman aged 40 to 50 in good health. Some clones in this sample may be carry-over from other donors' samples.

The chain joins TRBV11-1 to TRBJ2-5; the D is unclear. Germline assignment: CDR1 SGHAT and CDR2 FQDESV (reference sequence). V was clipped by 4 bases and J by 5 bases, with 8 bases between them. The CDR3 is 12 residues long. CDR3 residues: CASSSYGETQYF. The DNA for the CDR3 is TGTGCCAGCAGCTCCTACGGGGAGACCCAGTACTTC.

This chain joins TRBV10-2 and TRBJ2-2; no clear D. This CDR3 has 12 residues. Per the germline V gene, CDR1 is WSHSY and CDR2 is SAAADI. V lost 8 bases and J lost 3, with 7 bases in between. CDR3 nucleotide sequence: TGCGCCAGCGCACAGTACACCGGGGAGCTGTTTTTT. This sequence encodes CASAQYTGELFF.

CDR3 sequence reads: CASSPDGTGELFF. DNA for the CDR3: TGTGCCAGCAGCCCAGATGGCACCGGGGAGCTGTTTTTT. V and J are TRBV7-3 and TRBJ2-2; D not resolved. Per germline, CDR1 SGHTA and CDR2 FQGTGA. The CDR3 covers 13 residues. V dropped 5 bases and J dropped 4 bases, with 8 bases sitting between them.

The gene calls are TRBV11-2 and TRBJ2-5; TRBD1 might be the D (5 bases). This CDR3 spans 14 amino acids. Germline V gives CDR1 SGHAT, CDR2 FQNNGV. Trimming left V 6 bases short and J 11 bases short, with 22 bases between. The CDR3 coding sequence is TGTGCCAGCAGTTTCAACCCCAGGGAAAATGAGCAGTACTTC. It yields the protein CASSFNPRENEQYF.